This T cell receptor (beta chain) was obtained from a study of CD8+CD57+ T cells in acquired aplastic anemia. This clonotype was seen repeatedly, ten times or more. Genomic DNA constituted the template upon which TCR beta VDJ and CDR3 profiling was performed. TCRdb used MiXCR to reprocess the reads, holding one entry per CDR3 protein. This table has 150,000 to 200,000 distinct CDR3 sequences, around 48% appearing once. V was cut by 3 bases and J by 1 base, with 16 bases left in between. Germline CDR1 is DFQATT and CDR2 is SNEGSKA (reference sequence). The CDR3 loop spans 15 amino acids. Patients included in sequencing had previously demonstrated CD8+CD57+ cell expansion by flow cytometry.

Sequencing input: sorted CD4+, CD8+, or CD8+CD57+ T cells (not recorded which) from PBMCs. The receptor comes from a human donor with aplastic anemia. The V gene is TRBV20-1, the J gene TRBJ2-7; D not resolved. DNA of the CDR3: TGCAGTGCTAGCGAATACCGCACCTCATCCTACGAGCAGTACTTC. Translation: CSASEYRTSSYEQYF.